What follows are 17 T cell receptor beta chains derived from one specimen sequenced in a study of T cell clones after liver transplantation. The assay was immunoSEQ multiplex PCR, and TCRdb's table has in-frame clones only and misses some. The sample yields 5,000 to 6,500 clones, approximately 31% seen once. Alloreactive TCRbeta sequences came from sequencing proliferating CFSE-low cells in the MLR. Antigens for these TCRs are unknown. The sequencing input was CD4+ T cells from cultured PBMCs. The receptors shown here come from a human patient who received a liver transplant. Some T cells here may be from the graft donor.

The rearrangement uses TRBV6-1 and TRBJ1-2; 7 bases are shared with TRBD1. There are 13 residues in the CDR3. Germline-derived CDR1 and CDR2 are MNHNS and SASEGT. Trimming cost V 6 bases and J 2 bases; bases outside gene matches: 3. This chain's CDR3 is CASRKTGNYGYTF. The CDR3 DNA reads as TGTGCCAGCAGGAAGACAGGGAACTATGGCTACACCTTC.

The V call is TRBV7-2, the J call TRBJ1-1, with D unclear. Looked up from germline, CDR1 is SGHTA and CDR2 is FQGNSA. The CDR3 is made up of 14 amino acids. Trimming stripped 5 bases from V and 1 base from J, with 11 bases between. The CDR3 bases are TGTGCCAGCAGCCTAGGGAAAGGGAACACTGAAGCTTTCTTT. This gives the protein CASSLGKGNTEAFF.

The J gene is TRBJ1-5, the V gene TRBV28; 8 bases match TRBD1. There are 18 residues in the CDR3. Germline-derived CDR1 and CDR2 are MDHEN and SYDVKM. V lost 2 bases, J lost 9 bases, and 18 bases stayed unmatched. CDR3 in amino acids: CASSLSPGLGTGSAPQHF. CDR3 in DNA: TGTGCCAGCAGTTTAAGTCCGGGCCTGGGGACAGGTTCTGCGCCCCAGCATTTT. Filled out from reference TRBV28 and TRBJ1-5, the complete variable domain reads DVKVTQSSRYLVKRTGEKVFLECVQDMDHENMFWYRQDPGLGLRLIYFSYDVKMKEKGDIPEGYSVSREKKERFSLILESASTNQTSMYLCASSLSPGLGTGSAPQHFGDGTRLSIL.

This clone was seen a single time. This chain's CDR3 is CASSWRYSPLHF. CDR3 DNA: TGTGCCAGCAGCTGGAGGTATTCACCCCTCCACTTT. The genes are TRBV5-6 and TRBJ1-6, with D unclear. The V end lost 3 bases, the J end lost 8 bases, and 6 bases lay between the germline ends. There are 12 residues in the CDR3. CDR1 is SGHDT and CDR2 is YYEEEE in the germline V gene.

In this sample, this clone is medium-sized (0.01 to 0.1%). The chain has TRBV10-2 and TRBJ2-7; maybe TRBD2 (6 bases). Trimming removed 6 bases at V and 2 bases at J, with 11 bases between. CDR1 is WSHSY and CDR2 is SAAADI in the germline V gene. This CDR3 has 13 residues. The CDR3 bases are TGCGCCAGCAGGCGGGGACTGGCCTACGAGCAGTACTTC. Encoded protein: CASRRGLAYEQYF.

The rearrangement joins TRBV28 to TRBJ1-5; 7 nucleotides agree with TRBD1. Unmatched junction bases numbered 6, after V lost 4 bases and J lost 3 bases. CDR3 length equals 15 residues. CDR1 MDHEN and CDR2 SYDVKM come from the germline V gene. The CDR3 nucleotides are TGTGCCAGCAGTTCCCGACAGGGTAACAATCAGCCCCAGCATTTT. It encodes CASSSRQGNNQPQHF.

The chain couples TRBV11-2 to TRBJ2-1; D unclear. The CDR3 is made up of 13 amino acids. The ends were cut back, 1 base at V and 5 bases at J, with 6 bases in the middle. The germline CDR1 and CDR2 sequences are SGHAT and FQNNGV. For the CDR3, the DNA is TGTGCCAGCAGCTTAGCTTACAACAATGAGCAGTTCTTC. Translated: CASSLAYNNEQFF.

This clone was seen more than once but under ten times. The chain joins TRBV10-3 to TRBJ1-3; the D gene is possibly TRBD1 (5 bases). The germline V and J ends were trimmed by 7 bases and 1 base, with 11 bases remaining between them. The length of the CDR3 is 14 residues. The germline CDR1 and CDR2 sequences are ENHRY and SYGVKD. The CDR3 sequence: CAIMGLNSGNTIYF. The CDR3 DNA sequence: TGTGCCATCATGGGACTCAATTCTGGAAACACCATATATTTT.

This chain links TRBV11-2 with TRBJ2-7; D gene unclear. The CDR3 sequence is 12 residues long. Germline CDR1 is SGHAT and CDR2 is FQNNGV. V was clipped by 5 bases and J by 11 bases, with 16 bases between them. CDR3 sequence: CASSAWAPMKYF. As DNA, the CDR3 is TGTGCCAGCAGCGCCTGGGCCCCCATGAAGTACTTC.

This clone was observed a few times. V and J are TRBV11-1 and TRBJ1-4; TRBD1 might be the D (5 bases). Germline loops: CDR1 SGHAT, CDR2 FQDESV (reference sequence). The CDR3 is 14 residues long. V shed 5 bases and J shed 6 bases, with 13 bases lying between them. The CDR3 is CASSLRLGDEKLFF. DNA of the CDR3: TGTGCCAGCAGCCTTCGACTGGGGGATGAAAAACTGTTTTTT.

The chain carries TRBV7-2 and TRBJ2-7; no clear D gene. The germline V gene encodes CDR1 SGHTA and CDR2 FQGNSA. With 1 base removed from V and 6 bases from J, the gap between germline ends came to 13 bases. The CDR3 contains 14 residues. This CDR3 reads CASSLGSPSSEQYF. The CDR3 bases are TGTGCCAGCAGCTTAGGGTCACCCTCAAGCGAGCAGTACTTC.

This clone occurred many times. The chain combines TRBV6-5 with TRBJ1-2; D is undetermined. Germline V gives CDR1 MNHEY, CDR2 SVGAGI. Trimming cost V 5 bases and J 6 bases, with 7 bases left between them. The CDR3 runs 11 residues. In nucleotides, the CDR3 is TGTGCCAGCAGTATAGGGAATGGCTACACCTTC. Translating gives CASSIGNGYTF.

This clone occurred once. DNA of the CDR3: TGTGCCAGCAGTTCCGGGGATTCCTACGAGCAGTACTTC. Its translation: CASSSGDSYEQYF. The rearrangement uses TRBV6-5 and TRBJ2-7, with D tentatively TRBD2 (5 bases). The germline gives CDR1 MNHEY, CDR2 SVGAGI. The CDR3 totals 13 residues. V was cut by 4 bases and J by 1 base, with 8 bases left in between.

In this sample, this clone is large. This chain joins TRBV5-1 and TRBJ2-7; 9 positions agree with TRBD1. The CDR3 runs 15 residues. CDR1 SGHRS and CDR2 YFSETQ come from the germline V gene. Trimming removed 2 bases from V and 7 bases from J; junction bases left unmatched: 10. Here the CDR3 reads CASSFSGQGAFEQYF. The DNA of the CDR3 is TGCGCCAGCAGCTTCTCGGGACAGGGTGCGTTTGAGCAGTACTTC.

CDR3 protein: CASSWGAYTDTQYF. Written as DNA, the CDR3 is TGTGCCAGCAGTTGGGGGGCTTACACAGATACGCAGTATTTT. J is TRBJ2-3 and V is TRBV6-5; D assignment may be TRBD1 or TRBD2 (6 bases each). This CDR3 comprises 14 residues. Trimming took 4 bases from V and 2 from J, leaving 10 bases between them. The V gene's germline CDR1 is MNHEY and CDR2 SVGAGI.

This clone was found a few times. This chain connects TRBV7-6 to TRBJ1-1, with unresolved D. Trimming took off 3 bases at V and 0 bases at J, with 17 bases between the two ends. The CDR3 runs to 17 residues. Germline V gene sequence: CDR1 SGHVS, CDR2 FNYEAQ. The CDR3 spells CASSFEQPYNMNTEAFF. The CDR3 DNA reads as TGTGCCAGCAGCTTTGAACAACCATACAACATGAACACTGAAGCTTTCTTT.

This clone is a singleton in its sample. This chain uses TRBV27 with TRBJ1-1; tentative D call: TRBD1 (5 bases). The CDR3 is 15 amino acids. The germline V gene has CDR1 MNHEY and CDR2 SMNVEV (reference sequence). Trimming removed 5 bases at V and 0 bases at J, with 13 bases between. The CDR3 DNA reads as TGTGCCAGCAGTCCTTTCCCGACAGTGAACACTGAAGCTTTCTTT. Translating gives CASSPFPTVNTEAFF.